Detailed here is one T cell receptor (beta chain). Its antigen is currently unknown. This same CDR3 is encoded by further DNA sequences in the sample. Germline V gene sequence: CDR1 SGHDT, CDR2 YYEEEE. The germline V and J ends were trimmed by 4 bases and 4 bases, with 14 bases remaining between them. The CDR3 loop spans 14 amino acids. The data stem from a study of OX40 agonist ivuxolimab in advanced cancers. Study information: Ivuxolimab, an antibody acting as an agonist of OX40 (CD134), was used to treat patients. Partial responses were seen in three patients, one with hepatocellular carcinoma and two with cutaneous melanoma.

Sequencing used immunoSEQ multiplex PCR; TCRdb keeps in-frame clones, though not all of them. Counted here are more than 35,000 clones, 75% to 90% occurring once; the ten biggest clones make up 0.45% to 0.65%. Notes on the study in general: Blood T cells, both CD4+ and CD8+, expanded clonally by week 6 at 0.1 to 3.0 mg/kg.

This TCR came from an adult with an advanced solid tumor such as melanoma, head and neck, liver or kidney cancer. The chain employs TRBV5-6 and TRBJ2-5, with D tentatively TRBD2 (7 bases). Specimen: CD4+ or CD8+ T cells sorted from blood, collected in a trial of the OX40 agonist ivuxolimab. The CDR3 spells CASSGWGGSETQYF. CDR3 sequence (DNA): TGTGCCAGCAGCGGGTGGGGGGGCTCAGAGACCCAGTACTTC.